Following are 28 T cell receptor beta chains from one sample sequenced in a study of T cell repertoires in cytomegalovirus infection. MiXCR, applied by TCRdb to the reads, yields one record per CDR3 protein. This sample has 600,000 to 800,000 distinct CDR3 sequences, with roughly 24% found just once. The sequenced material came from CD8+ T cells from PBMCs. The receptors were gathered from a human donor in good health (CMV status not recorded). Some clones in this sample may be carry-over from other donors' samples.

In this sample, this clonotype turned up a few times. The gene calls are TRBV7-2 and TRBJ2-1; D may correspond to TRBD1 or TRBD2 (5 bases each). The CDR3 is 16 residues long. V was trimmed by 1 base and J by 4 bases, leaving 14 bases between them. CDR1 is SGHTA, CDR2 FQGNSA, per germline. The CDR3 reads CASSLVGDPWYNEQFF. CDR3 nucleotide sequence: TGTGCCAGCAGCTTAGTCGGGGACCCATGGTACAATGAGCAGTTCTTC. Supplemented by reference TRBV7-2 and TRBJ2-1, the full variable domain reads GAGVSQSPSNKVTEKGKDVELRCDPISGHTALYWYRQSLGQGLEFLIYFQGNSAPDKSGLPSDRFSAERTGGSVSTLTIQRTQQEDSAVYLCASSLVGDPWYNEQFFGPGTRLTVL.

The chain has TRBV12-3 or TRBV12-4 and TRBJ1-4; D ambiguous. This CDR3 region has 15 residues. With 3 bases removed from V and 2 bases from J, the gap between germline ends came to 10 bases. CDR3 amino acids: CASSFLGITNEKLFF. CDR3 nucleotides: TGTGCCAGCAGTTTTCTGGGGATTACTAATGAAAAACTGTTTTTT.

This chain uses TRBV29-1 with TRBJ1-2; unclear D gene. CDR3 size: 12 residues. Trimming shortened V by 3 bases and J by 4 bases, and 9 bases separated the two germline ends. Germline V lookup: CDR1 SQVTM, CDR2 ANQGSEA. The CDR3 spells CSVDGGSYGYTF. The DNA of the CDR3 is TGCAGCGTTGATGGTGGTTCCTATGGCTACACCTTC.

The CDR3 DNA follows: TGCGCCAGCAGCCAAGAAGCGTCCTACAATGAGCAGTTCTTC. Its protein is CASSQEASYNEQFF. The rearrangement joins TRBV4-3 to TRBJ2-1; D gene ambiguous. The V end was cut by 0 bases, the J end by 1 base, with 4 bases between. CDR3 length: 14 residues. The germline gives CDR1 LGHNA, CDR2 YSLEER.

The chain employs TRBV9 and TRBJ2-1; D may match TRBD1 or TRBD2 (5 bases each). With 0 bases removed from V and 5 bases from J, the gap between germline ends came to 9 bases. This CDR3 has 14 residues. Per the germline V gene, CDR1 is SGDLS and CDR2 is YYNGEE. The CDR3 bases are TGTGCCAGCAGCGTAGCTGGGGGACACAATGAGCAGTTCTTC. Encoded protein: CASSVAGGHNEQFF.

The CDR3 loop is CAAILAGRLNSGANVLTF. Written as DNA, the CDR3 is TGTGCAGCTATACTAGCGGGGCGTTTAAACTCTGGGGCCAACGTCCTGACTTTC. The rearrangement links TRBV5-4 to TRBJ2-6; the match to TRBD2 covers 10 bases. The CDR3 spans 18 residues. The germline V gene encodes CDR1 SGHNT and CDR2 YYREEE (reference sequence).

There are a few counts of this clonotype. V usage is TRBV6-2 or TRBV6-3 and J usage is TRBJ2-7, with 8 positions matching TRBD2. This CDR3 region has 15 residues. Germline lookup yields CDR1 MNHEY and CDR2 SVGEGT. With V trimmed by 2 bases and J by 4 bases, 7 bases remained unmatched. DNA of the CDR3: TGTGCCAGCAGTTACGACGACGGGGGGGAATACGAGCAGTACGTC. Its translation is CASSYDDGGEYEQYV.

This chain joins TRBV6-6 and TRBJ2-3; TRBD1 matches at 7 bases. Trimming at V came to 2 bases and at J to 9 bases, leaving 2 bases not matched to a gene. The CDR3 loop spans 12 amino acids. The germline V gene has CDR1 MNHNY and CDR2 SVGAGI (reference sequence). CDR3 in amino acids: CASSYGDRTQYF. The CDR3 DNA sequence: TGTGCCAGCAGTTACGGGGACAGAACGCAGTATTTT.

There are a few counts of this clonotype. CDR3 coding DNA: TGTGCCAGCAGCGGAACGGGACAGGGTGGCAATCAGCCCCAGCATTTT. It is translated as CASSGTGQGGNQPQHF. This chain uses TRBV7-9 with TRBJ1-5; 9 bases agree with TRBD1. There are 16 residues in the CDR3. V shed 5 bases and J 2 bases; nucleotides not matched to a gene: 7. CDR1 is SEHNR and CDR2 is FQNEAQ in the germline V gene (reference sequence).

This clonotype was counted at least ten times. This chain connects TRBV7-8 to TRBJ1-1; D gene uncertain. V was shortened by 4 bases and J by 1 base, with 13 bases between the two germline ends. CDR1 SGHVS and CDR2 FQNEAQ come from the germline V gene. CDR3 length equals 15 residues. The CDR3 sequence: CASSSGIPENTEAFF. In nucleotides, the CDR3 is TGTGCCAGCAGCTCGGGCATACCGGAGAACACTGAAGCTTTCTTT.

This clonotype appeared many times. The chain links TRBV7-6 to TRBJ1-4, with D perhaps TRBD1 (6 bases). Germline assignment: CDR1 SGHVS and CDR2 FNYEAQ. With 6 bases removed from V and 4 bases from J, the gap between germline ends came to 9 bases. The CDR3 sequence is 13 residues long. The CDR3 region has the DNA TGTGCCAGCAGGGACAGACATAATGAAAAACTGTTTTTT. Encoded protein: CASRDRHNEKLFF.

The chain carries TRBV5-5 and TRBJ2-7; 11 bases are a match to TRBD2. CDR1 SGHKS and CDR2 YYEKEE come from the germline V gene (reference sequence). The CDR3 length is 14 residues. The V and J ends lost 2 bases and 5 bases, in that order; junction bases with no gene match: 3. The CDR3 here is CASSFKLAGDEQYV. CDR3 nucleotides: TGTGCCAGCAGCTTTAAACTAGCGGGGGACGAGCAGTACGTC.

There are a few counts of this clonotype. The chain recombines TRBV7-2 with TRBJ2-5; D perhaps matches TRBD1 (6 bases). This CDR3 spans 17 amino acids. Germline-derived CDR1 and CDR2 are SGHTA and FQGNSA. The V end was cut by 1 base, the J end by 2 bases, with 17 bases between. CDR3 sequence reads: CASSLEGVGRLQETQYF. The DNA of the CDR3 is TGTGCCAGCAGCTTAGAGGGGGTAGGACGGTTACAAGAGACCCAGTACTTC.

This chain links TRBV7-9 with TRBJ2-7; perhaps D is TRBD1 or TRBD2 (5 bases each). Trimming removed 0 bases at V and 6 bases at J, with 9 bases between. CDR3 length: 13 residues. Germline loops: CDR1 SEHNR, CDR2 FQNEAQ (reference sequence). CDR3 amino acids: CASSLAIGGEQYV. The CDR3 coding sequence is TGTGCCAGCAGCTTAGCCATTGGGGGCGAGCAGTACGTC.

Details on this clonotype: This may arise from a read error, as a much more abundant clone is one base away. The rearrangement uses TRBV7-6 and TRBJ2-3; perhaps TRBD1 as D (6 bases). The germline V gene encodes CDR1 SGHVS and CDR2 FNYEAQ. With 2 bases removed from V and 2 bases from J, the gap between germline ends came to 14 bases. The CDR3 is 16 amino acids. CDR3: CASSLNPRGDTDTQYF. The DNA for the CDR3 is TGTGCCAGCAGCTTAAACCCCAGGGGAGACACAGATACGCAGTATTTT.

The CDR3 protein is CASSTGGRTEAFF. The CDR3 region has the DNA TGTGCCAGCAGTACAGGGGGAAGAACTGAAGCTTTCTTT. This rearrangement joins TRBV27 to TRBJ1-1; 8 bases are shared with TRBD1. V lost 5 bases to trimming and J lost 5 bases; unmatched junction nucleotides: 4. This CDR3 contains 13 residues. The germline CDR1 and CDR2 sequences are MNHEY and SMNVEV (reference sequence).

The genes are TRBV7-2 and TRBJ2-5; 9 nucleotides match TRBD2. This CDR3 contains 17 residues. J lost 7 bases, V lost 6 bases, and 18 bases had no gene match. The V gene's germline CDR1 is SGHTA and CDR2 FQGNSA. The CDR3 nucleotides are TGTGCCAGCAGTTTTCCGACTAGCGGTTTTTCAAGAGTGACCCAGTACTTC. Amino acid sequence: CASSFPTSGFSRVTQYF.

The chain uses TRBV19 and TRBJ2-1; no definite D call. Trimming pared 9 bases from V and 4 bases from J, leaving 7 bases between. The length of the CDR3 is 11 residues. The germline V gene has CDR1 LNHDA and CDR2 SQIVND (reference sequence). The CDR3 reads CASDHYNEQFF. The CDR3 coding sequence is TGTGCCAGCGACCATTACAATGAGCAGTTCTTC. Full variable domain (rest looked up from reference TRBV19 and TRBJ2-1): DGGITQSPKYLFRKEGQNVTLSCEQNLNHDAMYWYRQDPGQGLRLIYYSQIVNDFQKGDIAEGYSVSREKKESFPLTVTSAQKNPTAFYLCASDHYNEQFFGPGTRLTVL.

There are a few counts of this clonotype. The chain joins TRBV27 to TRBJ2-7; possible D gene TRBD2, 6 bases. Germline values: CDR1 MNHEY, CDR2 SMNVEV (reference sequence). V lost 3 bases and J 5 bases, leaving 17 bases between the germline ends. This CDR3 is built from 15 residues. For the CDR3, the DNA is TGTGCCAGCAGTTTGCGGGACGCCGGGTGGGACGAGCAGTACTTC. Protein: CASSLRDAGWDEQYF.

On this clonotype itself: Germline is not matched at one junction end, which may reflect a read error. CDR3 region: CSARAHGQRPYEQYF. In DNA form, the CDR3 reads TGTAGTGCTAGAGCACACGGACAGCGTCCCTACGAGCAGTACTTC. This sequence joins TRBV20-1 and TRBJ2-7, with D possibly being TRBD1 (6 bases). CDR3 length equals 15 residues. Germline assignment: CDR1 DFQATT and CDR2 SNEGSKA (reference sequence).

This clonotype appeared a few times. The CDR3 loop reads CASSNSRTAATNEKLFF. Written as DNA, the CDR3 is TGTGCCAGCAGCAATTCGAGGACAGCCGCAACTAATGAAAAACTGTTTTTT. This chain uses TRBV7-9 with TRBJ1-4, with D perhaps TRBD1 (6 bases). The CDR3 is 17 amino acids. Germline-derived CDR1 and CDR2 are SEHNR and FQNEAQ (reference sequence). V lost 5 bases and J 0 bases, leaving 16 bases between the germline ends.

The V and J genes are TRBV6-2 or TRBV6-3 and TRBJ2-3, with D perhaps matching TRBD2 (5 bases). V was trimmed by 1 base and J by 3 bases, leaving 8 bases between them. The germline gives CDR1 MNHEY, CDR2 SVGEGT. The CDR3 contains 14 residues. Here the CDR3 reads CASSYLGRTDTQYF. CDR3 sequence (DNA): TGTGCCAGCAGTTACTTGGGGAGAACAGATACGCAGTATTTT.

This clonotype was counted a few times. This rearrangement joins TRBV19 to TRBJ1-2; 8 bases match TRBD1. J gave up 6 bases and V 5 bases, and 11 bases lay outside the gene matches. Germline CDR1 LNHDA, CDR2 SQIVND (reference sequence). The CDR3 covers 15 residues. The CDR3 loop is CASSSGQGERNGYTF. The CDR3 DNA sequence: TGTGCCAGTAGTTCCGGACAGGGCGAGAGGAATGGCTACACCTTC.

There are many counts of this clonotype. This CDR3 reads CASGSATVNTEAFF. The DNA of the CDR3 is TGTGCCAGCGGGTCCGCGACCGTAAACACTGAAGCTTTCTTT. V gene TRBV7-2 combines with J gene TRBJ1-1; D call uncertain. V dropped 8 bases and J dropped 2 bases, with 15 bases sitting between them. The CDR3 runs 14 residues. Germline V gene lookup returns CDR1 SGHTA and CDR2 FQGNSA.

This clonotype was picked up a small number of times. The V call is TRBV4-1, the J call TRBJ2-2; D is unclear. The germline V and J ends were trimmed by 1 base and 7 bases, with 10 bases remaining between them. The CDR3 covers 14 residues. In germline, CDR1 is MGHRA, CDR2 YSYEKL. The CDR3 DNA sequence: TGCGCCAGCAGCCAAGCTCCAGTGAGCGGGGAGCTGTTTTTT. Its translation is CASSQAPVSGELFF.

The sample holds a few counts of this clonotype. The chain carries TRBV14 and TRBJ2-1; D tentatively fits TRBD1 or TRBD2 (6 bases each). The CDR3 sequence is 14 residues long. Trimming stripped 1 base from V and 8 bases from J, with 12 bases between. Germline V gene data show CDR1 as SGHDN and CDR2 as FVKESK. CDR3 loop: CASSQAGAGDEQFF. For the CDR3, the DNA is TGTGCCAGCAGCCAAGCGGGGGCCGGAGATGAGCAGTTCTTC.

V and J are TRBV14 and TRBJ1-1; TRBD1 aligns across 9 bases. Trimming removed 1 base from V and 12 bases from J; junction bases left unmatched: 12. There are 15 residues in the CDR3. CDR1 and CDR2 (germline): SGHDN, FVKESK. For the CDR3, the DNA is TGTGCCAGCAGCCAAGTAGCCTGGGGACAGGGTGATTCTTTCTTT. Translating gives CASSQVAWGQGDSFF. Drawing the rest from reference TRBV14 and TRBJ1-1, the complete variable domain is EAGVTQFPSHSVIEKGQTVTLRCDPISGHDNLYWYRRVMGKEIKFLLHFVKESKQDESGMPNNRFLAERTGGTYSTLKVQPAELEDSGVYFCASSQVAWGQGDSFFGQGTRLTVV.

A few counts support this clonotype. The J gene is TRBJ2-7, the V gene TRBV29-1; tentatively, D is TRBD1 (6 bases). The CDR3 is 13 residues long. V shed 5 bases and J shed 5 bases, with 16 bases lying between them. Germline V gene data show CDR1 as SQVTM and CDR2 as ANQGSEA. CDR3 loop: CSVPPNRENEQYV. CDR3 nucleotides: TGCAGCGTTCCCCCTAACAGGGAGAACGAGCAGTACGTC.